A selection of T cell receptor beta chains follows, all from one sample in a study of patients and donors after allogeneic stem cell transplantation. Each CDR3 protein gets one entry after TCRdb re-called the RT-PCR reads with MiXCR. The table has 150,000 to 200,000 distinct CDR3 sequences, around two fifths seen once; the top ten hold around 35%. Source material: blood, either unsorted or a sorted T cell fraction (not recorded which). These receptor sequences come from a human donor who was either an allogeneic HSCT recipient or a stem cell or donor lymphocyte infusion donor (not recorded which). It is not recorded whose cells these are; they may come from a transplant donor. Both conserved end residues are trimmed from each CDR3.

V | CDR3
TRBV7-9 | ASSLAPSFGGELF
TRBV1 | TSSGYNRGVNGEQF
TRBV12-3/TRBV12-4 | ASSLVGRGAEAF
TRBV20-1 | SAHSTGNYGYT
TRBV13 | ASSTPGRIQY
TRBV6-5 | ASSYVTGGNYGYT
TRBV5-1 | ASSLLGGKGNQPQH
TRBV30 | AWNGGATEAF
TRBV6-5 | ASSGIWGYEQY
TRBV12-3/TRBV12-4 | ASSLRRIQETQY
TRBV7-8 | ASSLFFRRRIRRPGNTIY
TRBV29-1 | SVSWGPIQY
TRBV28 | ASSSDRGVQETQY
TRBV7-3 | ASSLLKGGSPLH
TRBV12-3/TRBV12-4 | ASSPLAGAGQPQH
TRBV15 | ATSRGGSSTDTQY
TRBV20-1 | SASGQGAGGFT
TRBV6-1 | ASSEALGLSSNEQF
TRBV20-1 | SAPSGSLADTQY
TRBV25-1 | ASSTSGRANSPLH
TRBV11-1 | ASSLNRDYYEQY